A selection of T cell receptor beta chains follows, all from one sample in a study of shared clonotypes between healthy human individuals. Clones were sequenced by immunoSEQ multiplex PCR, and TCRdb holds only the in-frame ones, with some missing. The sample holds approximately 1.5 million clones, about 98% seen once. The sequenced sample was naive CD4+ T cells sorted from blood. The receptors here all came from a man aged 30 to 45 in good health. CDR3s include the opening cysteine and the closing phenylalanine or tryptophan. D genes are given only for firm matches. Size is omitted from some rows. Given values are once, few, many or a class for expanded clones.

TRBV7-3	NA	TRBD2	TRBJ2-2	TGTGCCAGCAGCTTAACTGGGACTAGCGCCGCCGGGGAGCTGTTTTTT	CASSLTGTSAAGELFF
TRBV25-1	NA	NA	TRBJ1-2	TGTGCCAGCAGTGAATCGGGGATTCAAGACACTTGGACCTACGGCTACACCTTC	CASSESGIQDTWTYGYTF
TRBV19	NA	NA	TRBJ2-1	TGTGCCACCAGTGGCGGGCGCTGGCAGTTCTTC	CATSGGRWQFF
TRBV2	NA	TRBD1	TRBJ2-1	TGTGCCAGCAGGAGACAGGGCGGGAATGAGCAGTTCTTC	CASRRQGGNEQFF
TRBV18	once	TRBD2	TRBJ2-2	TGTGCCAGCTCACGGGGGACTAGCGGAATCACCGGGGAGCTGTTTTTT	CASSRGTSGITGELFF
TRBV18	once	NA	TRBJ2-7	TGTGCCAGCTCACCACCGGGGTTGGTCGGAGAGCAGTACTTC	CASSPPGLVGEQYF
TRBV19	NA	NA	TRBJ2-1	TGTGCCAGTAGTATTGGGGGGTGGCAGTTCTTC	CASSIGGWQFF
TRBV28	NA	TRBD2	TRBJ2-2	TGTGCCAGCAGCGGGACTATTACCGGGGAGCTGTTTTTT	CASSGTITGELFF
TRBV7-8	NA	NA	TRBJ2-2	TGTGCCAGCAGCATTGGTGCGGGGCCGAACACCGGGGAGCTGTTTTTT	CASSIGAGPNTGELFF
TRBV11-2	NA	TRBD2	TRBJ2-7	TGTGCCAGCAGCCCCCCCGGGACTACCGCCTTGGAGCAGTACTTC	CASSPPGTTALEQYF
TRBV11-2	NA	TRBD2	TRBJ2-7	TGTGCCAGCAGCGCGACTAGCGGGAGGCCCAGCGAGCAGTACTTC	CASSATSGRPSEQYF
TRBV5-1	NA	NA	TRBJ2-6	TGCGCCAGCAGCTTGGAAGGCAGGCCTTACTCTGGGGCCAACGTCCTGACTTTC	CASSLEGRPYSGANVLTF
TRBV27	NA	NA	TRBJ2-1	TGTGCCAGCAGCCATTCATACAGGGCCTATGAGCAGTTCTTC	CASSHSYRAYEQFF
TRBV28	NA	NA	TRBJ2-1	TGTGCCAGCGGGAGCTTTCGGAATGAGCAGTTCTTC	CASGSFRNEQFF
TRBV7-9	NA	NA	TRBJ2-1	TGTGCCAGCAGCTTCCTACAGGGCGCCTACAATGAGCAGTTCTTC	CASSFLQGAYNEQFF
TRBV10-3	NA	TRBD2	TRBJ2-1	TGTGCCATCAGTGTCCTCTGGGTAGCGGGAGACAATGAGCAGTTCTTC	CAISVLWVAGDNEQFF
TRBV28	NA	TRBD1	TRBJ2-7	TGTGCCAGCAGGGGGACAGGGTTGTACGAGCAGTACTTC	CASRGTGLYEQYF
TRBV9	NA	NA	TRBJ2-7	TGTGCCAGCAGCGTCCCCCCCGCGGCTCAGATCAAAGCCTACGAGCAGTACTTC	CASSVPPAAQIKAYEQYF
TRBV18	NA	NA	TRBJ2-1	TGTGCCAGCTCACCATTGATCCCCGGGACTCAAAACAATGAGCAGTTCTTC	CASSPLIPGTQNNEQFF
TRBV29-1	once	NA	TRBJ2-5	TGCAGCGTACTAGGCGAGACCCAGTACTTC	CSVLGETQYF
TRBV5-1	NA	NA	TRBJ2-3	TGCGCCAGCAGCCCTTCGACAGGCACAGATACGCAGTATTTT	CASSPSTGTDTQYF